This is a list of T cell receptor beta chains from one sample in a study of shared T cell receptors in the human thymus. Some clones are missing from TCRdb's copy, which holds only in-frame ones; the method was immunoSEQ multiplex PCR. The data show some 700,000 clones, approximately 85% seen once. In addition, the sample was reused for a study of human thymus T cells.

Sequencing used thymocytes. The receptors here all came from a girl under three years old with a congenital heart defect. Both conserved end residues are part of each CDR3. D genes are given only for firm matches. Expanded clones are given a class, and other clones once, few, many or no size at all.

CASSLGQVYEQYF	TGCGCCAGCAGCTTGGGACAGGTCTACGAGCAGTACTTC	TRBV5-1	-	TRBJ2-7	-
CASSPDRNQPQHF	TGCGCCAGCAGCCCCGACAGAAATCAGCCCCAGCATTTT	TRBV5-1	-	TRBJ1-5	-
CASSIPWTGKFQGLEKLFF	TGTGCCAGTAGTATTCCCTGGACAGGGAAGTTCCAAGGGCTCGAAAAACTGTTTTTT	TRBV19	TRBD1	TRBJ1-4	-
CASSPGLSNSGNTIYF	TGTGCCAGCAGCCCGGGACTTTCCAACTCTGGAAACACCATATATTTT	TRBV25-1	-	TRBJ1-3	-
CASSARPLDRGRKYHWLPSPQYF	TGTGCCAGCAGCGCCCGCCCGTTAGACAGGGGCCGAAAATACCATTGGCTTCCCTCTCCGCAGTATTTT	TRBV9	TRBD1	TRBJ2-3	-
CASRPIETANNSPLHF	TGTGCCAGCAGACCTATAGAGACAGCTAATAATTCACCCCTCCACTTT	TRBV2	-	TRBJ1-6	-
CASSTRLAIYEQYF	TGTGCCAGTAGTACCCGACTAGCAATCTACGAGCAGTACTTC	TRBV19	TRBD2	TRBJ2-7	once
CAISESRSWPLSSGGTYNEQFF	TGTGCCATCAGTGAGTCCCGCAGTTGGCCTTTAAGTAGCGGGGGTACCTACAATGAGCAGTTCTTC	TRBV10-3	TRBD2	TRBJ2-1	-
CASSTGTGPSPLHF	TGTGCCAGCAGCACCGGGACAGGACCCTCACCCCTCCACTTT	TRBV7-2	TRBD1	TRBJ1-6	-
CASSLLAGTGELFF	TGTGCCAGCAGCTTACTAGCGGGCACCGGGGAGCTATTTTTT	TRBV5-6	TRBD2	TRBJ2-2	-
CASRLQTGLGLYGYTF	TGTGCCAGCCGACTGCAGACAGGGCTTGGCCTCTATGGCTACACCTTC	TRBV28	TRBD1	TRBJ1-2	-
CAAMGQTYNEQFF	TGTGCCGCCATGGGACAGACATACAATGAGCAGTTCTTC	TRBV5-4	TRBD1	TRBJ2-1	-
CASSSSFGYGYTF	TGCGCCAGCAGCTCGAGCTTCGGCTATGGCTACACCTTC	TRBV10-2	-	TRBJ1-2	-
CASSLHRGGNYGYTF	TGCGCCAGCAGCCTCCATCGGGGGGGTAACTATGGCTACACCTTC	TRBV4-1	-	TRBJ1-2	-
CASSLGKEVGYSYNEQFF	TGTGCCAGCAGCTTAGGAAAAGAGGTTGGCTATTCCTACAATGAGCAGTTCTTC	TRBV11-2	-	TRBJ2-1	-
CASSYSSHPNTEAFF	TGTGCCAGCAGTTACTCGAGTCATCCAAACACTGAAGCTTTCTTT	TRBV6-5	-	TRBJ1-1	-
CASTRGGGYTF	TGTGCCAGCACCCGAGGGGGAGGCTACACCTTC	TRBV6-6	-	TRBJ1-2	-
CATLFSLRGQPNSPLHF	TGTGCCACCCTCTTCAGCCTTCGAGGACAACCTAATTCACCCCTCCACTTT	TRBV27	-	TRBJ1-6	-
CASSLTGTGDSTEAFF	TGTGCCAGCAGTTTGACCGGGACAGGGGATAGCACTGAAGCTTTCTTT	TRBV27	TRBD1	TRBJ1-1	-
CASSVKTYTQETQYF	TGCGCCAGCAGCGTGAAGACATACACCCAAGAGACCCAGTACTTC	TRBV5-1	-	TRBJ2-5	-
CASSVPGNGYTF	TGTGCCAGCAGCGTCCCGGGGAACGGCTACACCTTC	TRBV9	-	TRBJ1-2	-
CASSLAPPTGGLVNTEAFF	TGCGCCAGCAGCTTGGCGCCCCCTACAGGGGGATTGGTGAACACTGAAGCTTTCTTT	TRBV5-1	TRBD1	TRBJ1-1	once
CASSPRAHEQFF	TGCGCCAGCAGCCCGCGTGCCCATGAGCAGTTCTTC	TRBV5-1	-	TRBJ2-1	-
CASSLACLAEGDTQYF	TGTGCCAGCAGCTTAGCGTGTCTAGCCGAGGGAGATACGCAGTATTTT	TRBV7-9	-	TRBJ2-3	once
CASSAERGHYEQYF	TGCGCCAGCAGTGCCGAGCGGGGGCACTACGAGCAGTACTTC	TRBV10-1	TRBD2	TRBJ2-7	-
CASGSHRGGSSGYTF	TGTGCCAGCGGGTCACACCGCGGGGGTTCGTCTGGCTACACCTTC	TRBV2	-	TRBJ1-2	-
CASSFGQGYAQPQHF	TGTGCCAGCAGCTTCGGACAGGGTTATGCTCAGCCCCAGCATTTT	TRBV5-8	TRBD1	TRBJ1-5	-
CATSRAPRDSRQNTEAFF	TGTGCCACCAGCAGAGCACCCCGGGACAGCAGACAGAACACTGAAGCTTTCTTT	TRBV15	TRBD1	TRBJ1-1	-
CASSDGSGLGLGDTGELFF	TGTGCCAGCAGTGACGGTTCGGGCCTGGGACTTGGCGACACCGGGGAGCTGTTTTTT	TRBV6-4	-	TRBJ2-2	once
CASSFSGGNTEAFF	TGTGCCAGCAGTTTTTCGGGAGGGAACACTGAAGCTTTCTTT	TRBV28	-	TRBJ1-1	-
CASSQEFARGLTEEKLFF	TGCGCCAGCAGCCAAGAGTTCGCCAGGGGGCTGACCGAGGAAAAACTGTTTTTT	TRBV4-1	TRBD1	TRBJ1-4	-
CASSSGLAGGGSTDTQYF	TGTGCCAGCAGCTCCGGACTAGCGGGGGGGGGAAGCACAGATACGCAGTATTTT	TRBV7-2	TRBD2	TRBJ2-3	-
CAISESTGVADSPLHF	TGTGCCATCAGTGAGTCGACGGGGGTCGCCGATTCACCCCTCCACTTT	TRBV10-3	-	TRBJ1-6	once
CATSRDLVGAGEKLFF	TGTGCCACCAGCAGAGATCTAGTGGGGGCGGGTGAAAAACTGTTTTTT	TRBV15	-	TRBJ1-4	-
CASSIVVHQGFFGNTIYF	TGTGCCAGTAGTATCGTTGTCCACCAGGGTTTTTTTGGAAACACCATATATTTT	TRBV19	-	TRBJ1-3	-
CASIGAGGISYEQYF	TGTGCCAGCATTGGGGCAGGGGGAATCTCCTACGAGCAGTACTTC	TRBV6-5	TRBD1	TRBJ2-7	-
CASSLARSNTEAFF	TGCGCCAGCAGCTTGGCCCGTTCGAACACTGAAGCTTTCTTT	TRBV5-1	-	TRBJ1-1	once
CAMSPVGANSPLHF	TGTGCCATGTCTCCGGTGGGGGCGAATTCACCCCTCCACTTT	TRBV6-1	-	TRBJ1-6	-
CASSLGNRDNQPQHF	TGTGCCAGCAGCTTAGGAAACAGAGATAATCAGCCCCAGCATTTT	TRBV7-2	-	TRBJ1-5	-